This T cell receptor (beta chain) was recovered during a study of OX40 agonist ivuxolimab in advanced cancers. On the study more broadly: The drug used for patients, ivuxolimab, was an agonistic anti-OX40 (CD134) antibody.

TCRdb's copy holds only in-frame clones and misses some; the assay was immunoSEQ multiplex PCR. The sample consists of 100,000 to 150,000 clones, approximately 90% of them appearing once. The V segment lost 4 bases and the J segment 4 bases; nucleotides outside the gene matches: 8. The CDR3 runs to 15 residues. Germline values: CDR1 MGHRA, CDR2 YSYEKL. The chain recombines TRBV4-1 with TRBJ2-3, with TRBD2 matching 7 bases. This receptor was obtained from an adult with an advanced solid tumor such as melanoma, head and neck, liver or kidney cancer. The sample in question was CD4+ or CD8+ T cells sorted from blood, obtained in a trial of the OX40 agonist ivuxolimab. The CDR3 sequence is CASSPGGSRADTQYF. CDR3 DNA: TGCGCCAGCAGCCCGGGGGGTTCACGGGCAGATACGCAGTATTTT.